This T cell receptor beta chain derives from a study of shared clonotypes between healthy human individuals. CDR1 and CDR2 (germline): LNHDA, SQIVND (reference sequence). V lost 5 bases, J lost 0 bases, and 8 bases lay in between. CDR3 length: 13 amino acids. Each donor was a Caucasian adult residing in Nashville, Tennessee. Original processing notes: With immunoSEQ giving junction-only sequences and no quality scores, filtering differed. Produced via immunoSEQ multiplex PCR; TCRdb's table is partial and in-frame only. D and trimming come from the DNA, and the V and J calls and clone size come from that table. The sample contains some 2.4 million clones, 80% to 95% of which appear only once.

Sample: naive CD4+ T cells from PBMCs. Subset given: CD45RA+ positively selected. This chain links TRBV19 with TRBJ2-7; D is unclear. The receptor was derived from a man aged 18-30 years in good health. Some clones in this sample may be carry-over from other donors' samples. CDR3 nucleotides: TGTGCCAGTAGTGGATACTCCTCCTACGAGCAGTACTTC. This codes for CASSGYSSYEQYF.